These T cell receptor beta chains were read from a single sample in a study of CXCR3-negative and CXCR3-positive naive CD8 T cells. TCRdb reprocessed the 5' RACE reads and reports one entry per CDR3 protein, with no DNA. The sample has about 8,000 distinct CDR3 sequences; the top ten hold around 1.5%. The specimen was naive CXCR3- CD8+ T cells from blood. These receptors were collected from a human donor in good health. Some clones in this sample may be carry-over from other donors' samples. CDR3s include the opening cysteine and the closing phenylalanine or tryptophan. The order of the fields is J gene, CDR3 length, V gene, clone size, CDR3 protein. A row's size may be missing; if present it is once, few, many or a size class.

j_gene: TRBJ2-7
len: 16
v_gene: TRBV4-1
abundance: .
CDR3aa: CASSQDMGRSRYEQYF

j_gene: TRBJ2-3
len: 15
v_gene: TRBV27
abundance: .
CDR3aa: CASSLAGGPTDTQYF

j_gene: TRBJ2-7
len: 13
v_gene: TRBV29-1
abundance: .
CDR3aa: CSVAGTPSYEQYF

j_gene: TRBJ2-7
len: 15
v_gene: TRBV29-1
abundance: medium-sized
CDR3aa: CSAVGADTRFYEQYF

j_gene: TRBJ2-1
len: 15
v_gene: TRBV20-1
abundance: .
CDR3aa: CSAESGGTSGNEQFF

j_gene: TRBJ2-1
len: 12
v_gene: TRBV10-3
abundance: .
CDR3aa: CAISETGDEQFF

j_gene: TRBJ1-1
len: 12
v_gene: TRBV20-1
abundance: medium-sized
CDR3aa: CSARDRNTEAFF

j_gene: TRBJ2-7
len: 16
v_gene: TRBV7-2
abundance: .
CDR3aa: CASSLGTGPRPYEQYF

j_gene: TRBJ2-7
len: 13
v_gene: TRBV29-1
abundance: .
CDR3aa: CSVSGTGIYEQYF

j_gene: TRBJ2-3
len: 11
v_gene: TRBV6-5
abundance: .
CDR3aa: CASHSGDTQYF

j_gene: TRBJ1-6
len: 13
v_gene: TRBV7-9
abundance: medium-sized
CDR3aa: CASRPPGGSPLHF

j_gene: TRBJ2-1
len: 16
v_gene: TRBV4-3
abundance: .
CDR3aa: CASSQGRGPTDNEQFF

j_gene: TRBJ2-1
len: 18
v_gene: TRBV5-6
abundance: .
CDR3aa: CASSPSPRLAGGRDEQFF

j_gene: TRBJ2-7
len: 12
v_gene: TRBV29-1
abundance: .
CDR3aa: CSVVSPDGEQYF

j_gene: TRBJ2-7
len: 13
v_gene: TRBV29-1
abundance: medium-sized
CDR3aa: CSVLALGGYEQYF

j_gene: TRBJ2-1
len: 13
v_gene: TRBV11-2
abundance: .
CDR3aa: CASSGQGWNEQFF

j_gene: TRBJ2-3
len: 16
v_gene: TRBV18
abundance: .
CDR3aa: CASSTADSPFTDTQYF

j_gene: TRBJ2-3
len: 18
v_gene: TRBV4-3
abundance: .
CDR3aa: CASSQDVFAGASTDTQYF

j_gene: TRBJ2-7
len: 12
v_gene: TRBV20-1
abundance: medium-sized
CDR3aa: CSATNPSYEQYF

j_gene: TRBJ2-7
len: 14
v_gene: TRBV7-9
abundance: .
CDR3aa: CASSLTGASYEQYF

j_gene: TRBJ2-7
len: 14
v_gene: TRBV20-1
abundance: .
CDR3aa: CSAFGTSDPYEQYF

j_gene: TRBJ1-5
len: 17
v_gene: TRBV28
abundance: medium-sized
CDR3aa: CAATLQGAVRSNQPQHF

j_gene: TRBJ1-5
len: 15
v_gene: TRBV12-3/TRBV12-4
abundance: .
CDR3aa: CASTPSISSNQPQHF

j_gene: TRBJ1-2
len: 20
v_gene: TRBV7-6
abundance: .
CDR3aa: CASSLIWGGQPESNLYGYTF

j_gene: TRBJ2-7
len: 12
v_gene: TRBV14
abundance: medium-sized
CDR3aa: CASSQAGVEQYF

j_gene: TRBJ2-3
len: 15
v_gene: TRBV4-3
abundance: .
CDR3aa: CASSQDERSTDTQYF

j_gene: TRBJ2-5
len: 14
v_gene: TRBV25-1
abundance: medium-sized
CDR3aa: CASSGLGFQETQYF

j_gene: TRBJ2-7
len: 13
v_gene: TRBV29-1
abundance: .
CDR3aa: CSVEGPHIYEQYF

j_gene: TRBJ2-7
len: 13
v_gene: TRBV6-6
abundance: .
CDR3aa: CASSYGSGYEQYF

j_gene: TRBJ2-3
len: 17
v_gene: TRBV4-2
abundance: .
CDR3aa: CASSQEVGLAGTDTQYF

j_gene: TRBJ2-1
len: 15
v_gene: TRBV5-1
abundance: .
CDR3aa: CASSLGGGLPNEQFF

j_gene: TRBJ2-2
len: 14
v_gene: TRBV9
abundance: medium-sized
CDR3aa: CASSSHTGAAELFF

j_gene: TRBJ2-1
len: 15
v_gene: TRBV20-1
abundance: medium-sized
CDR3aa: CSAPQAGDDYNEQFF

j_gene: TRBJ2-7
len: 14
v_gene: TRBV25-1
abundance: medium-sized
CDR3aa: CASSESGTFYEQYF

j_gene: TRBJ2-7
len: 14
v_gene: TRBV7-2
abundance: medium-sized
CDR3aa: CASSLYRDSSEQYF

j_gene: TRBJ2-5
len: 15
v_gene: TRBV10-3
abundance: .
CDR3aa: CAIKPGQGVLETQYF

j_gene: TRBJ2-3
len: 14
v_gene: TRBV2
abundance: medium-sized
CDR3aa: CASSESGSTDTQYF

j_gene: TRBJ2-3
len: 16
v_gene: TRBV5-1
abundance: medium-sized
CDR3aa: CASSLVGLLLTDTQYF

j_gene: TRBJ2-1
len: 15
v_gene: TRBV5-6
abundance: medium-sized
CDR3aa: CASRPPGGASNEQFF

j_gene: TRBJ2-1
len: 15
v_gene: TRBV29-1
abundance: medium-sized
CDR3aa: CSVELRDRVYNEQFF

j_gene: TRBJ2-3
len: 13
v_gene: TRBV11-2
abundance: .
CDR3aa: CASSLRLEDTQYF

j_gene: TRBJ2-1
len: 13
v_gene: TRBV5-5
abundance: medium-sized
CDR3aa: CASSFVQADEQFF

j_gene: TRBJ2-5
len: 13
v_gene: TRBV7-2
abundance: .
CDR3aa: CASSLWTGETQYF

j_gene: TRBJ2-3
len: 16
v_gene: TRBV15
abundance: medium-sized
CDR3aa: CATSKKTGGHTDTQYF

j_gene: TRBJ2-7
len: 13
v_gene: TRBV7-9
abundance: .
CDR3aa: CASAGTNSYEQYF

j_gene: TRBJ1-5
len: 15
v_gene: TRBV15
abundance: medium-sized
CDR3aa: CATSGRTGVNQPQHF

j_gene: TRBJ1-2
len: 13
v_gene: TRBV28
abundance: .
CDR3aa: CASSPRGGYGYTF

j_gene: TRBJ2-1
len: 17
v_gene: TRBV6-5
abundance: medium-sized
CDR3aa: CASSGTTGGPSYNEQFF

j_gene: TRBJ2-1
len: 11
v_gene: TRBV29-1
abundance: .
CDR3aa: CSVVRGNEQFF

j_gene: TRBJ2-7
len: 15
v_gene: TRBV18
abundance: .
CDR3aa: CASSPLVSTTYEQYF

j_gene: TRBJ2-4
len: 15
v_gene: TRBV29-1
abundance: .
CDR3aa: CSVLPGTGYGNIQYF

j_gene: TRBJ1-3
len: 14
v_gene: TRBV29-1
abundance: .
CDR3aa: CSVAWTDSGNTIYF

j_gene: TRBJ2-7
len: 13
v_gene: TRBV2
abundance: medium-sized
CDR3aa: CASSEGTSYEQYF

j_gene: TRBJ2-2
len: 15
v_gene: TRBV5-1
abundance: medium-sized
CDR3aa: CASSLGQSNTGELFF